These T cell receptor beta chains were read from a single sample in a study of blood T cells in healthy people across ages. One entry per CDR3 protein, called by TCRdb with MiXCR from the 5' RACE reads. The sample records fewer than 700,000 distinct CDR3 sequences, around half being singletons. The sequencing sample was made of blood. The receptors come from a man aged 80 or over in good health. Each CDR3 is given with its conserved first and last residue. A D gene is named only where the DNA matches it firmly. A row's size may be missing; if present it is once, few, many or a size class.

DNA	CDR3	D	size	J	V
TGCAGCGTTGAAGATGTGACGGGGGGCTATGGCTACACCTTC	CSVEDVTGGYGYTF	.	few	TRBJ1-2	TRBV29-1
TGCAGTGCTGACAGGGGATGGGAAAACACTGAAGCTTTCTTT	CSADRGWENTEAFF	TRBD1	.	TRBJ1-1	TRBV20-1
TGTGCCAGCAGCTACCTAGCGGGGGCAAGCTCCTACAATGAGCAGTTCTTC	CASSYLAGASSYNEQFF	TRBD2	few	TRBJ2-1	TRBV7-9
TGTGCCAGCAGTAACCCTCAGGGGAACTCTGGAAACACCATATATTTT	CASSNPQGNSGNTIYF	.	.	TRBJ1-3	TRBV7-8
TGCAGTGCTAGTAGTATTGGGACAGGGTTTGATGGCTACACCTTC	CSASSIGTGFDGYTF	TRBD1	.	TRBJ1-2	TRBV20-1
TGTGCCAGCAGTCTCCAGCGGGAGGTCTATACCTACAATGAGCAGTTCTTC	CASSLQREVYTYNEQFF	TRBD2	many	TRBJ2-1	TRBV6-1
TGTGCCAGCCCAGCCCTCAATTTACAGGGTAACAATGAGCAGTTCTTC	CASPALNLQGNNEQFF	.	.	TRBJ2-1	TRBV27
TGCGCCAGCAGCCTCGGGTCGTACTATGGCTACACCTTC	CASSLGSYYGYTF	.	few	TRBJ1-2	TRBV5-1
TGCAGTGCCCGAGCGGGAGGGCTCACAGATACGCAGTATTTT	CSARAGGLTDTQYF	TRBD2	.	TRBJ2-3	TRBV20-1
TGCAGTGCTAGTCTCGGGACAGGGTTTGCTAGCGGAACCTACGAGCAGTACTTC	CSASLGTGFASGTYEQYF	TRBD1	few	TRBJ2-7	TRBV20-1
TGTGCCAGCAGTCTAGGGAAAGAGACCCAGTACTTC	CASSLGKETQYF	.	many	TRBJ2-5	TRBV25-1
TGTGCCGGCAGCCGGGACTTTAGCACAGATACGCAGTATTTT	CAGSRDFSTDTQYF	.	.	TRBJ2-3	TRBV7-2